One sample yielded the 7 T cell receptor beta chains listed below, sequenced in a study of blood T cell repertoires in COVID-19. TCRdb's table, derived via immunoSEQ multiplex PCR, lists solely in-frame clones and lacks some. The table lists about 240,000 clones, roughly 85% of them singletons. Sequencing was performed on PBMCs or T cells enriched from blood (not recorded which). The receptors derive from a woman aged 40-49 years who had been exposed to COVID-19.

As to this clone: Distinct nucleotide sequences in the sample also encode this CDR3. The J gene is TRBJ1-5, the V gene TRBV19, with D hard to call. Germline V gene data show CDR1 as LNHDA and CDR2 as SQIVND (reference sequence). Trimming removed 5 bases at V and 2 bases at J, with 13 bases between. The CDR3 covers 15 residues. The CDR3 is CASSPRTGGNQPQHF. DNA of the CDR3: TGTGCCAGTAGTCCCCGGACGGGAGGCAATCAGCCCCAGCATTTT.

The chain recombines TRBV7-7 with TRBJ2-3, with D possibly matching TRBD1 (5 bases). V lost 0 bases to trimming and J lost 1 base, with 26 bases between them. Germline CDR1 SSHAT, CDR2 FNYEAQ (reference sequence). The CDR3 loop spans 21 amino acids. The CDR3 sequence is CASSLAPPGADYSSGTDTQYF. CDR3 DNA sequence: TGTGCCAGCAGCTTAGCACCCCCTGGGGCAGATTATAGTTCGGGCACAGATACGCAGTATTTT.

The rearrangement links TRBV7-3 to TRBJ2-7, with unresolved D. Trimming removed 5 bases from V and 1 base from J, with 12 bases in between. CDR3 size: 14 residues. Germline loops: CDR1 SGHTA, CDR2 FQGTGA. The CDR3, as DNA: TGTGCCAGCAGCCCCTATTTACGATCCTACGAGCAGTACTTC. It specifies CASSPYLRSYEQYF.

The V and J genes are TRBV5-1 and TRBJ2-1, with 8 bases lining up with TRBD1. There are 15 residues in the CDR3. V shed 4 bases and J 8 bases; nucleotides not matched to a gene: 11. CDR1 and CDR2 (germline): SGHRS, YFSETQ. In nucleotides, the CDR3 is TGCGCCAGCAGCACCGGACAGGGAATGGGTTATGAGCAGTTCTTC. This codes for CASSTGQGMGYEQFF.

The chain has TRBV19 and TRBJ2-2, with D possibly being TRBD2 (6 bases). Germline CDR1 reads LNHDA; CDR2 reads SQIVND (reference sequence). This CDR3 comprises 16 residues. V dropped 7 bases and J dropped 4 bases, with 19 bases sitting between them. CDR3 in amino acids: CASTDHFDGGTGELFF. CDR3 DNA sequence: TGTGCCAGTACCGACCACTTTGACGGGGGCACCGGGGAGCTGTTTTTT.

The chain uses TRBV6-5 and TRBJ1-1; maybe TRBD1 (6 bases). The CDR3 runs to 16 residues. Germline CDR1 is MNHEY and CDR2 is SVGAGI. The V and J ends lost 2 bases and 4 bases respectively, with 17 bases between them. The DNA for the CDR3 is TGTGCCAGCAGTTACACGGCAGGGTGGGGGCCCACTGAAGCTTTCTTT. This translates into CASSYTAGWGPTEAFF.

This clone was counted only a few times. The chain employs TRBV5-1 and TRBJ1-1; TRBD1 matches 7 bases. Germline V gene sequence: CDR1 SGHRS, CDR2 YFSETQ. The J segment lost 0 bases and the V segment lost 7 bases, leaving 12 bases of the junction unmatched. The CDR3 length is 16 residues. The CDR3 loop reads CASGPEGTEMNTEAFF. The CDR3 DNA reads as TGCGCCAGCGGACCCGAAGGGACAGAGATGAACACTGAAGCTTTCTTT.